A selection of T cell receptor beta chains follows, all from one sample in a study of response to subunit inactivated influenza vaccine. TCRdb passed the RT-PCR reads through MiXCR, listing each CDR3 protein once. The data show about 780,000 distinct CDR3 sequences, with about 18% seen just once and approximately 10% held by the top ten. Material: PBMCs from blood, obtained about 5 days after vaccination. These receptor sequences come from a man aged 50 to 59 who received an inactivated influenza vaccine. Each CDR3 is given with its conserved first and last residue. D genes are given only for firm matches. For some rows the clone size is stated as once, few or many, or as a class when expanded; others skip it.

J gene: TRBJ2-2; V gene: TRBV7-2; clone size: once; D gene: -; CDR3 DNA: TGTGCCAGCAGCTTAGTAGGCAGTTACTACACCGGGGAGCTGTTTTTT; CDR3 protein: CASSLVGSYYTGELFF
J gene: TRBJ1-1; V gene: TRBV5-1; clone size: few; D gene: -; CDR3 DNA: TGCGCCAGCAGCTTGGCGCCAGCACTGAACACTGAAGCTTTCTTT; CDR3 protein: CASSLAPALNTEAFF
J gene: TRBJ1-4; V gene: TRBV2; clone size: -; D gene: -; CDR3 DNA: TGTGCCAGCAGCGACCGGGGGCTAAAACTGTTTTTT; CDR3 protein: CASSDRGLKLFF
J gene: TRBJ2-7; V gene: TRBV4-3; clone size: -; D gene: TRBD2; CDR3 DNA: TGCGCCAGCAGCCAAATAGCGGGAGTGTGGAACGAGCAGTACTTC; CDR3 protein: CASSQIAGVWNEQYF
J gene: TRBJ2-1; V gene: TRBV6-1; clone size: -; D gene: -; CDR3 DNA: TGTGCCAGCCGGGTTTCTCCTCGCGGCTACAATGAGCAGTTCTTC; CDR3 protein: CASRVSPRGYNEQFF
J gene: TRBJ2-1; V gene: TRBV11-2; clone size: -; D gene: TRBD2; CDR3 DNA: TGTGCCAGCAGCGGTAGCGGGATCTCCTACAATGAGCAGTTCTTC; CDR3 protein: CASSGSGISYNEQFF
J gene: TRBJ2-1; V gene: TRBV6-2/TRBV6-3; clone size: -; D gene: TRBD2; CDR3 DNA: TGTGCCAGCAGTTATGTAGGGAGCGGGAGATTGGGTCAGTTCTTC; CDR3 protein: CASSYVGSGRLGQFF
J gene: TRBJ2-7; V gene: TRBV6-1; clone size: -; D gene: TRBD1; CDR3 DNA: TGTGCCAGCAGAGGAACAGGGGCCGAGTGGGAGGAGCAGTACTTC; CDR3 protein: CASRGTGAEWEEQYF
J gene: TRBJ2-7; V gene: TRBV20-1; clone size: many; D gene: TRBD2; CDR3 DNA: TGCAGTGCTAGAACTAGCGACGAGCAGTACTTC; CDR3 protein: CSARTSDEQYF
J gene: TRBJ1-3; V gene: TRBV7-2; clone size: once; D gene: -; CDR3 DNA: TGTGCCAGCAGCTTATCAGGGTCATACTCTGGAAACACCATATATTTT; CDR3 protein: CASSLSGSYSGNTIYF
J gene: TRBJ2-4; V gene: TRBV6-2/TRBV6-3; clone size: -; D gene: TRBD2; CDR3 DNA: TGTGCCAGCAGTTACGGAGTGTCGGGAGGCAGGATCAACATTCAGTACTTC; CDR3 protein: CASSYGVSGGRINIQYF
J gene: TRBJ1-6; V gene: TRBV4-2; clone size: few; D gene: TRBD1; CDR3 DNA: TGTGCCAGCAGCCAACACCGGGACAGGTCTCGCTCCTATAATTCACCCCTCCACTTT; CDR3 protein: CASSQHRDRSRSYNSPLHF
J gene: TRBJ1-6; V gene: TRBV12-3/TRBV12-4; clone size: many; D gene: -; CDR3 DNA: TGTGCCAGCAGTTCAAACTTAGGTCGTTCACCCCTCCACTTT; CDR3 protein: CASSSNLGRSPLHF
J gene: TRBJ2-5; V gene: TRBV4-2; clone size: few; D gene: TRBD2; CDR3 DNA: TGTGCCAGCAGCCAAGAGACTAGCGGGAGAGAGACCCAGTACTTC; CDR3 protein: CASSQETSGRETQYF
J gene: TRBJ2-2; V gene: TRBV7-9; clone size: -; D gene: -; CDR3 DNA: TGTGCCAGCACTAGCGACAGGGCCGCCGGGGAGCTGTTTTTT; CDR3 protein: CASTSDRAAGELFF